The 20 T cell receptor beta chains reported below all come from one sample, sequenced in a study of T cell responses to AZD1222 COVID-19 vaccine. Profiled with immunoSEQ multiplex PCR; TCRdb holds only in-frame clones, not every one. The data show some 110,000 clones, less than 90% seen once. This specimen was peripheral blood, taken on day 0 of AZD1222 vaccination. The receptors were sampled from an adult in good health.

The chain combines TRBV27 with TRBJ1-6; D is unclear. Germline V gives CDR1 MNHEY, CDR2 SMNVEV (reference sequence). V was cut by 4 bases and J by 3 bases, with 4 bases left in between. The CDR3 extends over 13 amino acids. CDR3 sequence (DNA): TGTGCCAGCAGTTGGAGCTATAATTCACCCCTCCACTTT. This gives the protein CASSWSYNSPLHF.

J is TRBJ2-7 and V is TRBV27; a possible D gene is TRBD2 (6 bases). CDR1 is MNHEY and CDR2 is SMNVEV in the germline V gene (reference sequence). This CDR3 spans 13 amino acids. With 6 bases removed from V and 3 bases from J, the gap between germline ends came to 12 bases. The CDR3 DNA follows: TGTGCCAGCAGGACGGCGGGGCTCTACGAGCAGTACTTC. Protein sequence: CASRTAGLYEQYF.

The CDR3 sequence: CASSEDPLPDTQYF. For the CDR3, the DNA is TGTGCCAGCAGTGAAGATCCGTTACCAGATACGCAGTATTTT. The rearrangement joins TRBV6-1 to TRBJ2-3; D is unresolved. Germline CDR1 reads MNHNS; CDR2 reads SASEGT. V lost 1 base and J 4 bases, leaving 9 bases between the germline ends. This CDR3 has 14 residues.

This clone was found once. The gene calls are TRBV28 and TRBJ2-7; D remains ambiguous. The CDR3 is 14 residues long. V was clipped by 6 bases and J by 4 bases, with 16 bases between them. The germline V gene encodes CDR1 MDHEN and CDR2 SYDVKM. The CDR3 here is CASSPAGVGYEQYF. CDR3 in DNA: TGTGCCAGCAGCCCGGCTGGCGTGGGGTACGAGCAGTACTTC. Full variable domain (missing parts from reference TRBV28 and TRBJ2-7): DVKVTQSSRYLVKRTGEKVFLECVQDMDHENMFWYRQDPGLGLRLIYFSYDVKMKEKGDIPEGYSVSREKKERFSLILESASTNQTSMYLCASSPAGVGYEQYFGPGTRLTVT.

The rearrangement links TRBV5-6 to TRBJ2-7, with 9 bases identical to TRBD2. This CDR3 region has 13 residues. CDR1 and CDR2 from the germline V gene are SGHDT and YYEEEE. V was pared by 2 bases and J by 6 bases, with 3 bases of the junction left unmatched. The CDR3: CASSFGGGGEQYF. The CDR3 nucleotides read TGTGCCAGCAGCTTCGGCGGGGGGGGCGAGCAGTACTTC.

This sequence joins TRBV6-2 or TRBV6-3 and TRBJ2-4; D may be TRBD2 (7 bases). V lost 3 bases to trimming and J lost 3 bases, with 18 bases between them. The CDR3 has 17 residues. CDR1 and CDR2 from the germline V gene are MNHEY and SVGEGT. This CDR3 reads CASSYGGAGAGKNIQYF. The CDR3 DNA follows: TGTGCCAGCAGTTATGGTGGCGCGGGGGCCGGCAAAAACATTCAGTACTTC.

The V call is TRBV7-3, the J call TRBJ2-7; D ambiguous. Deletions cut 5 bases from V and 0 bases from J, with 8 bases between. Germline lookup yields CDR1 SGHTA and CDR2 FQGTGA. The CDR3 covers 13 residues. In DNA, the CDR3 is TGTGCCAGCAGCGCCAAAAACTCCTACGAGCAGTACTTC. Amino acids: CASSAKNSYEQYF.

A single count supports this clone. The CDR3 DNA sequence: TGTGCCAGCAGTTTAGCGACGGAGGCTTTCTTT. The encoded protein is CASSLATEAFF. The chain recombines TRBV12-3 or TRBV12-4 with TRBJ1-1; unclear D gene. The CDR3 runs 11 residues. The germline V and J ends were trimmed by 0 bases and 11 bases, with 7 bases remaining between them.

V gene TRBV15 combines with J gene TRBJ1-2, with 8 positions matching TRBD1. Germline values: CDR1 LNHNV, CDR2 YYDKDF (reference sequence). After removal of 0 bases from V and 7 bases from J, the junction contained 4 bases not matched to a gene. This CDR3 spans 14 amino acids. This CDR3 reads CATSREGQGSGYTF. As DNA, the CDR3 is TGTGCCACCAGCAGAGAAGGACAGGGCAGTGGCTACACCTTC. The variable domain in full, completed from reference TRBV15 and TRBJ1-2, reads DAMVIQNPRYQVTQFGKPVTLSCSQTLNHNVMYWYQQKSSQAPKLLFHYYDKDFNNEADTPDNFQSRRPNTSFCFLDIRSPGLGDTAMYLCATSREGQGSGYTFGSGTRLTVV.

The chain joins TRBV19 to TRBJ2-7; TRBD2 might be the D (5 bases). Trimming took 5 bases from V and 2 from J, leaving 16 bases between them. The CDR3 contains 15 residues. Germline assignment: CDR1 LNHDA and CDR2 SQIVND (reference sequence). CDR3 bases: TGTGCCAGTAGTCAACGAGGGCTAGCAGCCTACGAGCAGTACTTC. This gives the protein CASSQRGLAAYEQYF.

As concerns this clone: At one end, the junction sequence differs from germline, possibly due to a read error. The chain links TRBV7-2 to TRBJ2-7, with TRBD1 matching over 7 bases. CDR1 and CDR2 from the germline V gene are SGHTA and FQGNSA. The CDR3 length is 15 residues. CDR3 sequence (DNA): TGTGCCAGCAACTTACCGGGACAGCCAGCCTACGAGCAGTACTTC. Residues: CASNLPGQPAYEQYF.

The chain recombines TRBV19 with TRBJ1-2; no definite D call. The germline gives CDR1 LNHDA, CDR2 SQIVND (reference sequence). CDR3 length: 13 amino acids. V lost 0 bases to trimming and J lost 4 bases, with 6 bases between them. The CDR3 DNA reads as TGTGCCAGTAGTATAGAACACAGCTATGGCTACACCTTC. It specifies CASSIEHSYGYTF.

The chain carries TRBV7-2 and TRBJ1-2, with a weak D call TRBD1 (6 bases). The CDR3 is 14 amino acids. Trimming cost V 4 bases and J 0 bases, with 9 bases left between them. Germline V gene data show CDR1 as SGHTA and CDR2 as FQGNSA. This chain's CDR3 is CASSSRTANYGYTF. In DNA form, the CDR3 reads TGTGCCAGCAGCTCCCGGACAGCTAACTATGGCTACACCTTC.

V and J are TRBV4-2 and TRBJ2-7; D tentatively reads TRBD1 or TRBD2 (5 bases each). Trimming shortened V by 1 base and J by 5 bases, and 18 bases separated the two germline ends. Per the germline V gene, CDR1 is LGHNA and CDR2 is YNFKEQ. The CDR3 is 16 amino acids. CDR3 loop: CASSQGSGTLGHEQYF. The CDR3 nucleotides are TGTGCCAGCAGCCAAGGTTCCGGGACCCTGGGCCACGAGCAGTACTTC.

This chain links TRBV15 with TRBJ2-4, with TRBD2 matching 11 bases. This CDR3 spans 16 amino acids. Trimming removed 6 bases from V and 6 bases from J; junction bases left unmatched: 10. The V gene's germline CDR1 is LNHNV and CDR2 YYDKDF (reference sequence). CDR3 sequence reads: CATRNSGRASGNIQYF. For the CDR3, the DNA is TGTGCCACCAGGAATAGCGGGAGGGCGAGCGGAAACATTCAGTACTTC.

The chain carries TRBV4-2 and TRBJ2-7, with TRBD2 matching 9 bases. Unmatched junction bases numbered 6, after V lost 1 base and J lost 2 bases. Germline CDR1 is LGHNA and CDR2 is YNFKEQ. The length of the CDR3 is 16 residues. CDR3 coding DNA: TGTGCCAGCAGCCAAGGGGGCGCTAGCGGGACCTACGAGCAGTACTTC. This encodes CASSQGGASGTYEQYF.

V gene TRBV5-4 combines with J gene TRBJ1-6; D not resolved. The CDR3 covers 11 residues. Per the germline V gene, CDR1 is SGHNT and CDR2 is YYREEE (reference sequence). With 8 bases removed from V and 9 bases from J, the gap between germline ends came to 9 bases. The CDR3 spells CARQHVSPLHF. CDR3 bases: TGTGCCAGGCAACATGTTTCACCCCTCCACTTT.

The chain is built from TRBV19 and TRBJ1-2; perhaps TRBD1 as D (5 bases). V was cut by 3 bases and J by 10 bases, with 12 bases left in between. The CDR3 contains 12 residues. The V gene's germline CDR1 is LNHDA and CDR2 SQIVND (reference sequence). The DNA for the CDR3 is TGTGCCAGTAGTATTGGCAGGGCCGACTACACCTTC. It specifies CASSIGRADYTF.

CDR3 DNA: TGTGCCATCAGTGAGTCCCGGGGGCAGTATAGCAATCAGCCCCAGCATTTT. As protein: CAISESRGQYSNQPQHF. The V and J genes are TRBV10-3 and TRBJ1-5, with D tentatively TRBD1 (6 bases). Trimming cost V 0 bases and J 0 bases, with 12 bases left between them. CDR1 and CDR2 (germline): ENHRY, SYGVKD. The CDR3 is 17 residues long.

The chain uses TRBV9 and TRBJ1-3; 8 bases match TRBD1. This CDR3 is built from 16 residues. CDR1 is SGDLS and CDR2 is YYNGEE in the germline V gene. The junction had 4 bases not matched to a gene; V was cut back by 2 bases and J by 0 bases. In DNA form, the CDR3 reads TGTGCCAGCAGCGTCGGGACAGGCAACTCTGGAAACACCATATATTTT. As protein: CASSVGTGNSGNTIYF.